Below, 17 T cell receptor beta chains from the same sample are listed, as sequenced in a study of T cells in Graves' hyperthyroidism and ophthalmopathy. TCR beta CDR3 regions were amplified from RNA transcripts. The HTBI primer set served for first-round RT-PCR of the TCR CDR3. TCRdb analysed the multiplex PCR reads with MiXCR anew, one entry per CDR3 protein. The table includes some 490,000 distinct CDR3 sequences, 22% detected once. Sequenced input: blood. The origin of the receptors is a woman in her 70s with Graves' ophthalmopathy.

V gene TRBV2 combines with J gene TRBJ1-1, with D possibly being TRBD1 (6 bases). The germline V gene has CDR1 SNHLY and CDR2 FYNNEI. V lost 7 bases, J lost 1 base, and 13 bases lay in between. The CDR3 is 14 amino acids. CDR3 in amino acids: CASMGGARNTEAFF. The CDR3 region has the DNA TGTGCCAGCATGGGGGGCGCGAGGAACACTGAAGCTTTCTTT.

V is TRBV6-9 and J is TRBJ2-5; TRBD2 agrees at 7 bases. CDR3 length equals 17 residues. V lost 3 bases, J lost 4 bases, and 14 bases stayed unmatched. CDR1 is MNHGY, CDR2 SVAAGI, per germline. The CDR3 region is CASSYYGGTGTRETQYF. As DNA, the CDR3 is TGTGCCAGCAGTTACTACGGGGGGACCGGGACTCGAGAGACCCAGTACTTC.

This clonotype was recorded at least ten times. The J gene is TRBJ1-5, the V gene TRBV6-6, with no clear D. Germline lookup yields CDR1 MNHNY and CDR2 SVGAGI (reference sequence). The germline V and J ends were trimmed by 0 bases and 0 bases, with 6 bases remaining between them. This CDR3 spans 15 amino acids. Written as DNA, the CDR3 is TGTGCCAGCAGTTACTCGGCAGGTAGCAATCAGCCCCAGCATTTT. It specifies CASSYSAGSNQPQHF.

This clonotype came up many times. This chain links TRBV5-5 with TRBJ1-5; D is possibly TRBD1 (6 bases). The germline CDR1 and CDR2 sequences are SGHKS and YYEKEE (reference sequence). Trimming removed 3 bases from V and 0 bases from J, with 10 bases in between. The CDR3 runs 15 residues. The CDR3 DNA sequence: TGTGCCAGCAGCTGGGGGGGCAATAGCAATCAGCCCCAGCATTTT. Translated, it gives CASSWGGNSNQPQHF.

The V call is TRBV6-2 or TRBV6-3, the J call TRBJ2-3, with a weak D call TRBD2 (6 bases). V was pared by 6 bases and J by 3 bases, with 13 bases between. CDR1 and CDR2 (germline): MNHEY, SVGEGT. The CDR3 extends over 14 amino acids. CDR3 in DNA: TGTGCCAGCAGCCGTCTAGCGACTACAGATACGCAGTATTTT. Its protein product is CASSRLATTDTQYF.

Ten or more counts support this clonotype. V and J are TRBV7-2 and TRBJ1-2; D is uncertain. CDR3 length: 13 amino acids. Germline V CDR1 and CDR2: SGHTA, FQGNSA. The V end lost 3 bases, the J end lost 4 bases, and 9 bases lay between the germline ends. The CDR3 nucleotides are TGTGCCAGCAGCTTGGGCCAATTCTATGGCTACACCTTC. This sequence encodes CASSLGQFYGYTF.

This sequence joins TRBV5-5 and TRBJ1-5; D is ambiguous. CDR1 is SGHKS and CDR2 is YYEKEE in the germline V gene (reference sequence). There are 15 residues in the CDR3. The V gene lost 0 bases and the J gene lost 3 bases, with 10 bases spanning the gap. This chain's CDR3 is CASSLDSYINQPQHF. The CDR3 nucleotides read TGTGCCAGCAGCTTGGACAGCTATATCAATCAGCCCCAGCATTTT.

Ten or more counts support this clonotype. The chain couples TRBV12-3 or TRBV12-4 to TRBJ2-1, with 7 bases matching TRBD2. Trimming at V came to 5 bases and at J to 4 bases, leaving 11 bases not matched to a gene. CDR3 length: 16 residues. The CDR3 nucleotides are TGTGCCAGCAGTGCCATTGGCGGGAGAAGATACAATGAGCAGTTCTTC. It is translated as CASSAIGGRRYNEQFF.

The chain employs TRBV2 and TRBJ2-7, with 8 bases lining up with TRBD1. This CDR3 comprises 15 residues. In germline, CDR1 is SNHLY, CDR2 FYNNEI. The junction had 13 bases not matched to a gene; V was cut back by 8 bases and J by 4 bases. The DNA for the CDR3 is TGTGCCAGCCGGCCATCGGGACAGGCGGTATACGAGCAGTACTTC. It translates to CASRPSGQAVYEQYF.

This clonotype turned up a few times. The chain links TRBV11-2 to TRBJ2-2; perhaps TRBD2 as D (5 bases). This CDR3 region has 15 residues. V lost 3 bases, J lost 0 bases, and 8 bases lay in between. Germline V lookup: CDR1 SGHAT, CDR2 FQNNGV. The CDR3 bases are TGTGCCAGCAGCTTTGCGGGCCCGAACACCGGGGAGCTGTTTTTT. Its protein is CASSFAGPNTGELFF.

This clonotype was recorded at least ten times. This chain's CDR3 is CASRHPDREDGYTF. In DNA form, the CDR3 reads TGTGCCAGCAGACATCCGGACAGGGAGGATGGCTACACCTTC. The V gene is TRBV6-1, the J gene TRBJ1-2; TRBD1 agrees at 8 bases. J gave up 6 bases and V 6 bases, and 9 bases lay outside the gene matches. This CDR3 comprises 14 residues. Germline assignment: CDR1 MNHNS and CDR2 SASEGT.

V usage is TRBV6-2 or TRBV6-3 and J usage is TRBJ2-2, with 11 positions matching TRBD2. Germline assignment: CDR1 MNHEY and CDR2 SVGEGT. V lost 5 bases and J lost 3; bases outside the gene matches: 5. The CDR3 is 16 amino acids. The CDR3 is CASSRSSGRYTGELFF. DNA of the CDR3: TGTGCCAGCAGTCGCTCTAGCGGGAGGTACACCGGGGAGCTGTTTTTT.

This clonotype was found a few times. The chain has TRBV5-1 and TRBJ2-7, with no clear D. The germline V gene has CDR1 SGHRS and CDR2 YFSETQ. Trimming left V 1 base short and J 7 bases short, with 15 bases between. This CDR3 spans 14 amino acids. CDR3: CASSLSRINREQYF. The CDR3 DNA reads TGCGCCAGCAGCTTGTCGCGGATTAACAGAGAGCAGTACTTC.

The chain combines TRBV18 with TRBJ1-2, with 8 bases identical to TRBD1. Germline assignment: CDR1 KGHSH and CDR2 LQKENI. The junction had 9 bases not matched to a gene; V was cut back by 3 bases and J by 3 bases. This CDR3 contains 16 residues. Written as DNA, the CDR3 is TGTGCCAGCTCACCGACAGGGGTGACCGAGGACTATGGCTACACCTTC. It is translated as CASSPTGVTEDYGYTF.

The gene calls are TRBV3-1 and TRBJ2-4; unclear D gene. This CDR3 is 15 amino acids long. V lost 2 bases, J lost 1 base, and 9 bases lay in between. Germline V gene lookup returns CDR1 LGHDT and CDR2 YNNKEL (reference sequence). CDR3 coding DNA: TGTGCCAGCAGCCAATACGGAAATGCCAAAAACATTCAGTACTTC. It translates to CASSQYGNAKNIQYF. Complete variable domain (other parts from reference TRBV3-1 and TRBJ2-4): DTAVSQTPKYLVTQMGNDKSIKCEQNLGHDTMYWYKQDSKKFLKIMFSYNNKELIINETVPNRFSPKSPDKAHLNLHINSLELGDSAVYFCASSQYGNAKNIQYFGAGTRLSVL.

The chain links TRBV6-2 or TRBV6-3 to TRBJ1-3; D perhaps matches TRBD1 (5 bases). Germline V gene lookup returns CDR1 MNHEY and CDR2 SVGEGT. V dropped 4 bases and J dropped 2 bases, with 12 bases sitting between them. This CDR3 region has 15 residues. The CDR3 protein is CASSLTGQTGNTIYF. In DNA form, the CDR3 reads TGTGCCAGCAGTTTGACGGGGCAAACTGGAAACACCATATATTTT.

V usage is TRBV7-9 and J usage is TRBJ2-1; TRBD2 aligns across 9 bases. This CDR3 has 15 amino acids. Trimming removed 5 bases from V and 4 bases from J; junction bases left unmatched: 6. Germline V gene sequence: CDR1 SEHNR, CDR2 FQNEAQ (reference sequence). CDR3 in DNA: TGTGCCAGCAGCATTAGCGGGAGCCCTTACAATGAGCAGTTCTTC. Translating gives CASSISGSPYNEQFF.